This T cell receptor (beta chain) was obtained from a study of blood T cell repertoires in COVID-19. Study summary: The study drew acute and convalescent COVID-19 samples from the United States, Italy and Spain. PBMCs, B-cell-depleted T cells, or T cells were the source of the cDNA or gDNA that made up the material.

Original data processing: Reference gene primer amplification gave nucleated cell count estimates. The repertoire was sequenced with immunoSEQ multiplex PCR; TCRdb's copy has only in-frame clones and lacks some. V and J calls and clone size are copied from that table; D and trimming were computed from the DNA. The sample gives approximately 40,000 clones, approximately 90% of which show up once; around 21% is in the top ten. Looked up from germline, CDR1 is LGHNT and CDR2 is FRNRAP. V was shortened by 4 bases and J by 3 bases, with 8 bases between the two germline ends. The CDR3 covers 13 residues. The rearrangement links TRBV12-5 to TRBJ2-3, with D possibly being TRBD2 (5 bases). Specimen: peripheral blood. The clonotype originates from a man in his fifties or sixties with acute or convalescent COVID-19. The CDR3 DNA is TGTGCTAGTGGTTCGGGAAGTACAGATACGCAGTATTTT. This translates into CASGSGSTDTQYF.